This T cell receptor beta chain stems from a study of blood T cell repertoires in COVID-19. From germline, CDR1 is LNHNV and CDR2 YYDKDF (reference sequence). Deletions cut 5 bases from V and 5 bases from J, with 6 bases between. The CDR3 is made up of 11 amino acids. The table came from immunoSEQ multiplex PCR; TCRdb's copy has only in-frame clones and leaves some out. The sample holds more than 300,000 clones, 88% seen once. The source is a woman aged 18 to 35 who had recovered from COVID-19. Sequencing input: PBMCs or T cells enriched from blood (not recorded which). The chain combines TRBV15 with TRBJ1-2, with no clear D. The CDR3 bases are TGTGCCACCAGCGGCCTTTATGGCTACACCTTC. Protein sequence: CATSGLYGYTF.